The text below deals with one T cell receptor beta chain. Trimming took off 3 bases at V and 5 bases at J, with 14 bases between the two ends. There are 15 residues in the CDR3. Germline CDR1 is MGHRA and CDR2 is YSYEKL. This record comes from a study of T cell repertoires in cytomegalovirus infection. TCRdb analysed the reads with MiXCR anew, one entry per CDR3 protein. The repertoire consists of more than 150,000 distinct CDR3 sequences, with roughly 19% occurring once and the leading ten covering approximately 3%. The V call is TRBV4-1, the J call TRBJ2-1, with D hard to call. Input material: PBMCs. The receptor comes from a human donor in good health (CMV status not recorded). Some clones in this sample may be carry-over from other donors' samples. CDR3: CASSQTLSRDNEQFF. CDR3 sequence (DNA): TGCGCCAGCAGCCAGACCCTCTCACGGGACAATGAGCAGTTCTTC.